This TCR beta chain comes out of a study of early T cells in non-severe SARS-CoV-2 infection. Broader study findings: CD4 and private specificities were missed by VDJdb matching, which favored anti-spike CD8 responses.

From germline, CDR1 is MNHNY and CDR2 SVGAGI (reference sequence). V lost 0 bases to trimming and J lost 3 bases; unmatched junction nucleotides: 2. CDR3 size: 18 residues. Worth noting for this clonotype: Its antigen is undetermined.

Individual cDNA molecules carried attached unique molecular identifiers. Each CDR3 protein gets one entry after TCRdb re-called the 5' RACE reads with MiXCR. Of 65,000 to 95,000 distinct CDR3 sequences listed, 11% to 15% are singletons. The sequence came from an adult who was a healthcare worker with PCR-confirmed SARS-CoV-2 infection or an uninfected control (not recorded which). J is TRBJ2-2 and V is TRBV6-6; 15 bases are a match to TRBD2. The sample consisted of whole blood. The CDR3 DNA is TGTGCCAGCAGTTACTCGGGACTAGCGGGGGGATACACCGGGGAGCTGTTTTTT. It specifies CASSYSGLAGGYTGELFF.